A selection of T cell receptor beta chains follows, all from one sample in a study of cytomegalovirus exposure and HLA in healthy donors. The data were produced by immunoSEQ multiplex PCR, yet TCRdb's version contains in-frame clones alone and is incomplete. The sample yields 170,000 or so clones, 80% seen once. Sequenced sample: PBMCs. Every receptor here comes from a male donor in good health and CMV-seropositive. Each CDR3 is given with its conserved first and last residue. A D gene is named only where the DNA matches it firmly. Clone size is not always given. Where it is, it says once, few, many or a class for expanded clones.

v_gene: TRBV19; j_gene: TRBJ1-5; d_gene: TRBD1; abundance: .; CDR3nt: TGTGCCAGTAGGGACAGGGGCGTCAGCAATCAGCCCCAGCATTTT; CDR3aa: CASRDRGVSNQPQHF
v_gene: TRBV7-9; j_gene: TRBJ1-2; d_gene: .; abundance: .; CDR3nt: TGTTCCAGCAGAACAGGGCACTATGGCTACACCTTC; CDR3aa: CSSRTGHYGYTF
v_gene: TRBV5-1; j_gene: TRBJ2-7; d_gene: TRBD1; abundance: few; CDR3nt: TGCGCCAGCAGCCAGGGGGACTACGAGCAGTACTTC; CDR3aa: CASSQGDYEQYF
v_gene: TRBV9; j_gene: TRBJ1-3; d_gene: .; abundance: .; CDR3nt: TGTGCCAGCAGCGCCAGTCCACCGGGAGTTGGAAACACCATATATTTT; CDR3aa: CASSASPPGVGNTIYF
v_gene: TRBV7-2; j_gene: TRBJ1-4; d_gene: TRBD1; abundance: .; CDR3nt: TGTGCCAGCAGCCCAGGGGGCTCGGGTGAAAAACTGTTTTTT; CDR3aa: CASSPGGSGEKLFF
v_gene: TRBV5-1; j_gene: TRBJ2-3; d_gene: .; abundance: .; CDR3nt: TGCGCCAGCAGCTTCCTAGATACGCAGTATTTT; CDR3aa: CASSFLDTQYF
v_gene: TRBV11-2; j_gene: TRBJ1-1; d_gene: TRBD1; abundance: .; CDR3nt: TGTGCCAGCAGATCGGGACAGGGGAATTTTTACACTGAAGCTTTCTTT; CDR3aa: CASRSGQGNFYTEAFF
v_gene: TRBV5-4; j_gene: TRBJ2-7; d_gene: TRBD2; abundance: .; CDR3nt: TGTGCCAGCAGCTTGAGCGGGAGTATGTACGAGCAGTACTTC; CDR3aa: CASSLSGSMYEQYF
v_gene: TRBV9; j_gene: TRBJ2-6; d_gene: TRBD2; abundance: .; CDR3nt: TGTGCCAGCAGCGTAGGTAGCGGGAGGTTCTCTGGGGCCAACGTCCTGACTTTC; CDR3aa: CASSVGSGRFSGANVLTF
v_gene: TRBV7-2; j_gene: TRBJ2-5; d_gene: TRBD1; abundance: .; CDR3nt: TGTGCCAGCAGCTACCGGGACAGGACTTTCGGGGAGACCCAGTACTTC; CDR3aa: CASSYRDRTFGETQYF
v_gene: TRBV6-1; j_gene: TRBJ2-3; d_gene: TRBD2; abundance: .; CDR3nt: TGTGCCAGCAGTAAAGTGGGGACTAGCGGGAGGGCGACAGATACGCAGTATTTT; CDR3aa: CASSKVGTSGRATDTQYF